What follows describes a single TCR beta chain. The protocol was immunoSEQ multiplex PCR, while the TCRdb copy is restricted to in-frame clones and leaves out a portion. The sample has just under 90,000 clones; around nine tenths are singletons. Germline CDR1 is SNHLY and CDR2 is FYNNEI. This CDR3 comprises 14 residues. V was pared by 4 bases and J by 5 bases, with 3 bases of the junction left unmatched. This record belongs to a study of blood T cell repertoires in COVID-19. Study context: The United States, Italy and Spain supplied acute and convalescent COVID-19 samples.

Sequencing was carried out using peripheral blood. The V and J genes are TRBV2 and TRBJ1-2, with 11 nucleotides matching TRBD1. The source is a woman older than 75 with acute or convalescent COVID-19. The CDR3 sequence: CASSGTGGFYGYTF. The DNA for the CDR3 is TGTGCCAGCAGTGGGACAGGGGGCTTTTATGGCTACACCTTC.